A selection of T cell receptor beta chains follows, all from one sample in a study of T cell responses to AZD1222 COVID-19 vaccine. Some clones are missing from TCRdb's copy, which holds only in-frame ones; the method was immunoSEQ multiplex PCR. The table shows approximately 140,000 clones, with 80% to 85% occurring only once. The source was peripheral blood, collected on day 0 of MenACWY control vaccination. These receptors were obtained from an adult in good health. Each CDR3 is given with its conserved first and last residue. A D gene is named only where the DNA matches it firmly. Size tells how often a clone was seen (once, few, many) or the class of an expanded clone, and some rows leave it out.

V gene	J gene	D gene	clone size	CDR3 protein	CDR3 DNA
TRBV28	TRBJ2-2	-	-	CASSLGQANTGELFF	TGTGCCAGCTCCCTGGGACAAGCGAACACCGGGGAGCTGTTTTTT
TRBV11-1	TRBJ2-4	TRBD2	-	CASSAGGTVQNIQYF	TGTGCCAGCAGCGCGGGAGGGACAGTCCAAAACATTCAGTACTTC
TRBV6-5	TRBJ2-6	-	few	CASSRGVANVLTF	TGTGCCAGCAGTAGAGGAGTGGCCAACGTCCTGACTTTC
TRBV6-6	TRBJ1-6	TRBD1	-	CASSPGQGNGSPLHF	TGTGCCAGCAGTCCCGGACAGGGTAACGGTTCACCCCTCCACTTT
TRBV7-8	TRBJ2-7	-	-	CASSIWTDYEQYF	TGTGCCAGCAGCATCTGGACAGACTACGAGCAGTACTTC
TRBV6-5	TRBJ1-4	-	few	CASSSVTNEKLFF	TGTGCCAGCAGTTCCGTAACTAATGAAAAACTGTTTTTT
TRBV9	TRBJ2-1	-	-	CASSVDSRTTHNEQFF	TGTGCCAGCAGCGTGGACAGTCGGACTACTCACAATGAGCAGTTCTTC
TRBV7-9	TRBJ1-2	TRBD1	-	CASSPDRGSGYGYTF	TGTGCCAGCAGTCCTGACAGGGGCAGTGGCTATGGCTACACCTTC
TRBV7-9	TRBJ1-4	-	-	CASSLGPGVREKLFF	TGTGCCAGCAGCTTAGGCCCAGGGGTCCGTGAAAAACTGTTTTTT
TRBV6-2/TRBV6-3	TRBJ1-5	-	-	CASSGDSNQPQHF	TGTGCCAGCAGTGGGGACAGCAATCAGCCCCAGCATTTT
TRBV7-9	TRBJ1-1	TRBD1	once	CASTRDSTEAFF	TGTGCCAGCACCCGGGACAGCACTGAAGCTTTCTTT
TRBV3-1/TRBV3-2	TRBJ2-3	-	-	CASSLQGWADTQYF	TGTGCCAGCAGCCTACAGGGTTGGGCAGATACGCAGTATTTT
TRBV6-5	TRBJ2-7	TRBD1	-	CASSRSGTASYEQYF	TGTGCCAGCAGTAGGTCCGGGACAGCGTCCTACGAGCAGTACTTC
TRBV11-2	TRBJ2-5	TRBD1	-	CASSLRAGTGQETQYF	TGTGCCAGCAGCTTACGTGCGGGGACAGGCCAAGAGACCCAGTACTTC
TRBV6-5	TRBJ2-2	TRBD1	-	CASRPGQARIGELFF	TGTGCCAGCAGACCGGGACAGGCTCGGATCGGGGAGCTGTTTTTT
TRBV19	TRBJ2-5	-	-	CASSIRDMETQYF	TGTGCCAGTAGTATTCGCGACATGGAGACCCAGTACTTC
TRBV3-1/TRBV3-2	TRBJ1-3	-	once	CASKRASNSGNTIYF	TGTGCCAGCAAGCGGGCTTCCAACTCTGGAAACACCATATATTTT
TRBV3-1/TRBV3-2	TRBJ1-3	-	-	CASSQDSTGPRNTIYF	TGTGCCAGCAGCCAAGATTCCACAGGCCCCCGGAACACCATATATTTT
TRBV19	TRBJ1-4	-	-	CATTTWAGKDEKLFF	TGTGCCACCACAACGTGGGCAGGGAAGGATGAAAAACTGTTTTTT
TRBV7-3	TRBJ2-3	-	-	CASSQVSGTDTQYF	TGTGCCAGCAGCCAAGTGAGCGGCACAGATACGCAGTATTTT
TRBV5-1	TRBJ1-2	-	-	CASSQNPGTGGGYTF	TGCGCCAGCAGCCAGAACCCAGGGACCGGAGGGGGCTACACCTTC
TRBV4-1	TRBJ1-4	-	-	CASSQDDLWGGKLFF	TGCGCCAGCAGCCAAGACGACCTTTGGGGTGGAAAACTGTTTTTT
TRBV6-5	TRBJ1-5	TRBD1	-	CASSRDRVGGQPQHF	TGTGCCAGCAGTCGGGACAGGGTAGGTGGTCAGCCCCAGCATTTT
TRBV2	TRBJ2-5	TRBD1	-	CASRGTGVETQYF	TGTGCCAGCAGGGGGACAGGGGTGGAGACCCAGTACTTC
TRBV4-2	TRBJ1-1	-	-	CASSQGPKTGNEAFF	TGTGCCAGCAGCCAAGGGCCTAAAACAGGGAATGAAGCTTTCTTT
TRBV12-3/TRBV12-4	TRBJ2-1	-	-	CATAQGAPNEQFF	TGTGCCACCGCACAGGGCGCACCGAATGAGCAGTTCTTC
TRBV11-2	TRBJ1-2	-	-	CASSFGAANYGYTF	TGTGCCAGCAGCTTTGGCGCTGCGAACTATGGCTACACCTTC
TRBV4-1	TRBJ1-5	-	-	CASSPGLGGGNQPQHF	TGCGCCAGCAGCCCTGGGCTGGGGGGGGGCAATCAGCCCCAGCATTTT
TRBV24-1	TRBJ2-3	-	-	CATSGATDTQYF	TGTGCCACCAGCGGGGCCACAGATACGCAGTATTTT
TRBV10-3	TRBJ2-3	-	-	CAISDLGGGGGDTQYF	TGTGCCATCAGTGACCTAGGGGGGGGCGGCGGGGATACGCAGTATTTT
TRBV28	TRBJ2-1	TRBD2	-	CASSLVGGVYNEQFF	TGTGCCAGCAGTTTGGTCGGGGGGGTTTACAATGAGCAGTTCTTC
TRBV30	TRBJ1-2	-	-	CAWSVRGANYGYTF	TGTGCCTGGAGTGTACGAGGTGCTAACTATGGCTACACCTTC
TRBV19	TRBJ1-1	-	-	CATQEVGNTEAFF	TGTGCCACCCAGGAAGTGGGGAACACTGAAGCTTTCTTT
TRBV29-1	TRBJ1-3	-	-	CSVGNSGNTIYF	TGCAGCGTGGGGAACTCTGGAAACACCATATATTTT
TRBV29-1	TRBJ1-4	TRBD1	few	CSVGAQGVANEKLFF	TGCAGCGTTGGCGCCCAGGGGGTGGCTAATGAAAAACTGTTTTTT
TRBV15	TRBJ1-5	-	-	CATSRDLGGNQPQHF	TGTGCCACCAGCAGAGATCTCGGGGGGAATCAGCCCCAGCATTTT
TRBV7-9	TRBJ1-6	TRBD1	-	CASSLGTGYSPLHF	TGTGCCAGCAGCTTAGGGACAGGGTATTCACCCCTCCACTTT
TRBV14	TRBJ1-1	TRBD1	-	CASSQGGQGAHEAFF	TGTGCCAGCAGCCAAGGGGGACAGGGGGCTCATGAAGCTTTCTTT
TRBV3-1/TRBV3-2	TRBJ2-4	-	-	CASSQTRRKNIQYF	TGTGCCAGCAGCCAAACGAGGCGCAAAAACATTCAGTACTTC
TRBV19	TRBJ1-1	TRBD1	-	CASSKGAMNTEAFF	TGTGCCAGTAGTAAGGGGGCCATGAACACTGAAGCTTTCTTT
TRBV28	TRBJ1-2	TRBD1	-	CASTSGTGGNYGYTF	TGTGCCAGCACCTCTGGGACAGGGGGCAACTATGGCTACACCTTC
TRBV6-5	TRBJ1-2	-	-	CASSPRRTENYGYTF	TGTGCCAGCAGTCCACGTCGGACAGAAAACTATGGCTACACCTTC
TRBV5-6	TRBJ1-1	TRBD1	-	CASSYFAPRGSTEAFF	TGTGCCAGCAGCTATTTCGCCCCCAGGGGGAGCACTGAAGCTTTCTTT
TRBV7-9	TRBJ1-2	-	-	CASSLPSRGHYGYTF	TGTGCCAGCAGCTTACCCTCCAGGGGCCACTATGGCTACACCTTC
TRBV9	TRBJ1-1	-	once	CASSTQTGNTEAFF	TGTGCCAGCAGCACCCAGACAGGGAACACTGAAGCTTTCTTT
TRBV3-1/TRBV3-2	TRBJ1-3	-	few	CASSQGTAGNTIYF	TGTGCCAGCAGCCAAGGGACAGCCGGAAACACCATATATTTT
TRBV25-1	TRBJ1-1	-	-	CASLGGGAEAFF	TGTGCCAGCCTAGGTGGGGGCGCTGAAGCTTTCTTT
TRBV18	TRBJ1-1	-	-	CASSPIAEGVLNTEAFF	TGTGCCAGCTCACCAATAGCAGAGGGGGTCTTGAACACTGAAGCTTTCTTT
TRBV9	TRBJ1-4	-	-	CASSVGAGATNEKLFF	TGTGCCAGCAGCGTAGGGGCAGGGGCAACTAATGAAAAACTGTTTTTT
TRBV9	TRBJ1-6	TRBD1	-	CASSSGQGHSSPLHF	TGTGCCAGCAGTTCTGGACAGGGACACAGTTCACCCCTCCACTTT
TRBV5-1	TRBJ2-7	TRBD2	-	CASSSFSGGEEQYF	TGCGCCAGCAGCTCATTCTCGGGGGGAGAGGAGCAGTACTTC
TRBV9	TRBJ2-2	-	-	CASSASGVNTGELFF	TGTGCCAGCAGCGCTTCCGGGGTCAACACCGGGGAGCTGTTTTTT
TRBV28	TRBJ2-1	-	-	CASSFRGASYNEQFF	TGTGCCAGCAGTTTCCGGGGGGCCTCCTACAATGAGCAGTTCTTC
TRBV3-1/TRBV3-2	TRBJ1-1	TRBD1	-	CASSQFTGGTEAFF	TGTGCCAGCAGCCAATTCACAGGGGGCACTGAAGCTTTCTTT